The clone carrying this T cell receptor (beta chain) was counted at least ten times. What it binds is not known. The data were taken from a study of spatial heterogeneity in lung cancer. Study findings and constraints: Tracking of tumor mutation counts was seen in expanded intratumoral alpha and beta TCR counts.

Noted time point: sample taken at primary tumor resection. The cohort: under 80 early-stage, untreated non-small cell lung cancer patients. No cells were sorted before sequencing. The whole RNA sequenced was extracted from tumor, nontumor lung or frozen PBMC. Trimming removed 6 bases at V and 2 bases at J, with 18 bases between. Germline V gene sequence: CDR1 MNHEY, CDR2 SVGAGI. The CDR3 contains 16 residues. TCR cDNA molecules were tagged individually, and each one carried a unique molecular identifier. One entry per CDR3 protein results from TCRdb running MiXCR on the 5' RACE reads. In the table there are about 10,000 distinct CDR3 sequences, less than 15% of which are singletons.

The specimen comprised lung tumor tissue, sampled at surgery. The origin of this receptor is a male donor with early-stage non-small cell lung cancer. The chain recombines TRBV6-5 with TRBJ2-3; D may be TRBD1 (6 bases). The CDR3 here is CASRRDTLGLTDTQYF. The CDR3 nucleotides are TGTGCCAGCAGAAGGGACACCTTGGGGCTCACAGATACGCAGTATTTT.